Shown below are 18 T cell receptor beta chains from a single sample sequenced in a study of blood T cell repertoires in COVID-19. Here immunoSEQ multiplex PCR was the method, and the copy in TCRdb shows in-frame clones only, minus some. This sample has 25,000 to 35,000 clones, with roughly 80% found just once. The source material was peripheral blood. The receptors here all came from a woman aged 55-75 years with acute or convalescent COVID-19.

The chain is built from TRBV10-2 and TRBJ2-2; D might be TRBD1 (8 bases). Germline CDR1 and CDR2: WSHSY and SAAADI. V lost 6 bases, J lost 1 base, and 24 bases lay in between. The CDR3 spans 19 residues. The chain's CDR3 is CASSPRGQGGRRNTGELFF. The CDR3 DNA sequence: TGCGCCAGCAGCCCCCGTGGACAGGGAGGGCGAAGGAACACCGGGGAGCTGTTTTTT.

The chain carries TRBV18 and TRBJ1-1; the match to TRBD1 covers 10 bases. There are 17 residues in the CDR3. Germline CDR1 reads KGHSH; CDR2 reads LQKENI. V was clipped by 3 bases and J by 7 bases; unmatched bases: 14. The CDR3 DNA sequence: TGTGCCAGCTCACCTAACCGGGACAGGGGCCAAGGAATTGAAGCTTTCTTT. It translates to CASSPNRDRGQGIEAFF.

This clone showed up just once. This chain uses TRBV4-2 with TRBJ2-3; TRBD2 matches 13 bases. Germline CDR1 is LGHNA and CDR2 is YNFKEQ. This CDR3 comprises 17 residues. J gave up 0 bases and V 5 bases, and 5 bases lay outside the gene matches. The CDR3 sequence: CASSATSGGKSTDTQYF. The CDR3 region has the DNA TGTGCCAGCAGCGCGACTAGCGGGGGGAAAAGCACAGATACGCAGTATTTT.

V is TRBV11-3 and J is TRBJ2-1, with 13 bases that match TRBD2. Looked up from germline, CDR1 is SGHNT and CDR2 is YENEEA. The CDR3 spans 14 residues. V lost 5 bases to trimming and J lost 8 bases; unmatched junction nucleotides: 3. Here the CDR3 DNA reads TGTGCCAGCAGCATAACTAGCGGGGGGGATGAGCAGTTCTTC. It encodes CASSITSGGDEQFF.

The chain links TRBV29-1 to TRBJ2-3; 10 positions match TRBD1. This CDR3 spans 14 amino acids. V shed 7 bases and J 4 bases; nucleotides not matched to a gene: 8. Germline V gene data show CDR1 as SQVTM and CDR2 as ANQGSEA. CDR3 sequence: CSATPTGGSDTQYF. The CDR3 nucleotides are TGCAGCGCCACACCGACAGGGGGCTCAGATACGCAGTATTTT.

The chain couples TRBV7-2 to TRBJ1-1; D is unclear. This CDR3 contains 14 residues. The V gene lost 0 bases and the J gene lost 1 base, with 6 bases spanning the gap. Germline V lookup: CDR1 SGHTA, CDR2 FQGNSA. This CDR3 is CASSLAQANTEAFF. CDR3 sequence (DNA): TGTGCCAGCAGCTTAGCTCAGGCGAACACTGAAGCTTTCTTT. Combining the CDR3 with reference TRBV7-2 and TRBJ1-1 gives the whole variable domain GAGVSQSPSNKVTEKGKDVELRCDPISGHTALYWYRQSLGQGLEFLIYFQGNSAPDKSGLPSDRFSAERTGGSVSTLTIQRTQQEDSAVYLCASSLAQANTEAFFGQGTRLTVV.

This clone has a single count. This sequence joins TRBV29-1 and TRBJ2-1; 10 nucleotides align to TRBD2. This CDR3 has 15 amino acids. Germline values: CDR1 SQVTM, CDR2 ANQGSEA. The V segment lost 1 base and the J segment 4 bases; nucleotides outside the gene matches: 4. This chain's CDR3 is CSVEVGLASYNEQFF. CDR3 bases: TGCAGCGTTGAAGTGGGACTAGCGAGTTACAATGAGCAGTTCTTC.

This rearrangement joins TRBV7-9 to TRBJ1-2; D unresolved. The germline V gene has CDR1 SEHNR and CDR2 FQNEAQ (reference sequence). CDR3 size: 12 residues. V shed 3 bases and J shed 3 bases, with 5 bases lying between them. The CDR3 protein is CASSFSDYGYTF. Written as DNA, the CDR3 is TGTGCCAGCAGCTTCTCAGACTATGGCTACACCTTC.

This clone was seen ten or more times. CDR3 DNA sequence: TGCGCCAGCAGTCTGGGCCCCATGAACACTGAAGCTTTCTTT. It encodes CASSLGPMNTEAFF. V and J are TRBV10-2 and TRBJ1-1; no reliable D call. The V gene lost 5 bases and the J gene lost 0 bases, with 10 bases spanning the gap. The CDR3 consists of 14 residues. Germline V lookup: CDR1 WSHSY, CDR2 SAAADI.

This clone appeared once. This chain uses TRBV3-1 (or the pseudogene TRBV3-2) with TRBJ2-1; 8 bases map to TRBD2. The CDR3 has 17 residues. Trimming took 2 bases from V and 8 from J; bases not matched to a gene: 14. The germline V gene has CDR1 LGHDT and CDR2 YNNKEL (reference sequence). CDR3 in amino acids: CASSQSPYGGGGDEQFF. CDR3 sequence (DNA): TGTGCCAGCAGCCAATCCCCTTACGGGGGGGGCGGAGATGAGCAGTTCTTC.

The chain is built from TRBV7-9 and TRBJ1-4; D gene uncertain. The CDR3 extends over 15 amino acids. CDR1 is SEHNR, CDR2 FQNEAQ, per germline (reference sequence). V shed 5 bases and J shed 0 bases, with 10 bases lying between them. The CDR3 DNA follows: TGTGCCAGCAGCAGGGCCACAGCAACTAATGAAAAACTGTTTTTT. Its translation: CASSRATATNEKLFF.

The rearrangement links TRBV27 to TRBJ2-7; 7 bases are shared with TRBD2. Germline values: CDR1 MNHEY, CDR2 SMNVEV (reference sequence). J was trimmed by 0 bases and V by 5 bases; bases with no gene match: 13. This CDR3 region has 17 residues. CDR3 sequence: CASSELPAGPFSYEQYF. Written as DNA, the CDR3 is TGTGCCAGCAGTGAATTACCAGCGGGACCATTCTCCTACGAGCAGTACTTC.

In this sample, this clone turned up once. In nucleotides, the CDR3 is TGTGCCAGCAAACGGGGTCTGGGTAATGAAAAACTGTTTTTT. Protein sequence: CASKRGLGNEKLFF. This sequence joins TRBV6-5 and TRBJ1-4; unclear D gene. V was clipped by 7 bases and J by 4 bases, with 13 bases between them. This CDR3 is 14 amino acids long. The germline V gene has CDR1 MNHEY and CDR2 SVGAGI.

This chain joins TRBV7-9 and TRBJ2-5; TRBD2 might be the D (6 bases). The germline gives CDR1 SEHNR, CDR2 FQNEAQ (reference sequence). V was trimmed by 7 bases and J by 5 bases, leaving 11 bases between them. This CDR3 region has 12 residues. The DNA for the CDR3 is TGTGCCAGCACCCCGGAGGGGGAGACCCAGTACTTC. This sequence encodes CASTPEGETQYF.

CDR3 in DNA: TGCGCCAGCAGCCGACAGGGCCCACAGCTCACAGATACGCAGTATTTT. Protein product: CASSRQGPQLTDTQYF. The chain uses TRBV5-1 and TRBJ2-3, with 7 bases lining up with TRBD1. There are 16 residues in the CDR3. Germline lookup yields CDR1 SGHRS and CDR2 YFSETQ. The V gene end was trimmed by 4 bases and the J gene end by 2 bases; junction bases not matched to a gene: 10.

V and J are TRBV5-1 and TRBJ2-3, with D possibly TRBD2 on 7 matching bases. CDR1 is SGHRS and CDR2 is YFSETQ in the germline V gene. Trimming took 4 bases from V and 9 from J, leaving 18 bases between them. The CDR3 loop spans 14 amino acids. The CDR3 nucleotides read TGCGCCAGCAGCCCGGGGGGCAGTGAAGGAACGCAGTATTTT. Residues: CASSPGGSEGTQYF.

V and J are TRBV19 and TRBJ2-1, with TRBD2 identical over 10 bases. In germline, CDR1 is LNHDA, CDR2 SQIVND (reference sequence). J was trimmed by 5 bases and V by 0 bases; bases with no gene match: 4. The CDR3 covers 16 residues. CDR3 region: CASSIDVAGGHNEQFF. Here the CDR3 DNA reads TGTGCCAGTAGTATAGACGTAGCGGGGGGACACAATGAGCAGTTCTTC.

This CDR3 reads CASLRRQGRETQYF. In nucleotides, the CDR3 is TGTGCCAGCCTTCGAAGACAGGGAAGAGAGACCCAGTACTTC. This chain connects TRBV5-8 to TRBJ2-5, with 7 bases lining up with TRBD1. The CDR3 is 14 amino acids. Trimming at V came to 7 bases and at J to 4 bases, leaving 10 bases not matched to a gene. The germline V gene has CDR1 SGHTS and CDR2 YDEGEE.